Described below is a single T cell receptor beta chain sequence and its context. The target antigen is unknown. CDR3 size: 14 residues. V shed 8 bases and J shed 9 bases, with 20 bases lying between them. Germline loops: CDR1 WSHSY, CDR2 SAAADI. The data derive from a study of Ad26.COV2.S vaccination and SARS-CoV-2 variants. Only in-frame clones appear in the TCRdb table, and some are missing; sequencing was by immunoSEQ multiplex PCR. The sample carries about 350,000 clones, less than 90% recorded once. General observations from the study: Breadth measured for non-spike TCRs was similar across vaccine and placebo recipients. Possible underestimation of total T cell responses by the TCR breadth and depth analyses was noted.

Treatment reported: 15 to 20 received Ad26.COV2.S at low or high dose, single or two shots; several received placebo; per-sample allocation not given. The investigators took samples on day 63 after the first vaccine or placebo injection. An Ad26 vector that expressed Wuhan-strain SARS-CoV-2 spike constituted the vaccine. The sample in question was peripheral blood, obtained in a trial of Ad26.COV2.S vaccine versus placebo. The chain employs TRBV10-2 and TRBJ1-5; unclear D gene. This receptor was obtained from a person aged 18 to 59 who received the Ad26.COV2.S COVID-19 vaccine or a placebo. The CDR3 DNA is TGCGCCAGCGGCCGTAGTGAGGGAAGAGGGCCCCAGCATTTT. Protein product: CASGRSEGRGPQHF.